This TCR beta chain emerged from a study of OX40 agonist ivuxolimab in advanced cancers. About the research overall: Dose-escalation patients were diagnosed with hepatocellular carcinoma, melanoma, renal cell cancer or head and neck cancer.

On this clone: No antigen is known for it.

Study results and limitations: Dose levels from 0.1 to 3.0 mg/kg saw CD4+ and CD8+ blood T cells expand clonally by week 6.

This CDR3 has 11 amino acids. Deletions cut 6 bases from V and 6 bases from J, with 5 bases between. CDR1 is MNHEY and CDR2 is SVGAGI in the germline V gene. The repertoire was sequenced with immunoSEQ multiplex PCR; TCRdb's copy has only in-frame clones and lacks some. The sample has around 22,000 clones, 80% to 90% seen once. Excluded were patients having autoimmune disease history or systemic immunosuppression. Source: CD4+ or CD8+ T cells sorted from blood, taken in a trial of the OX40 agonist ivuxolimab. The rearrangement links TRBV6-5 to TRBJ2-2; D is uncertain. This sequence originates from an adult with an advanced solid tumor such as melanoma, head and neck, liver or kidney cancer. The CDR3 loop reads CASRSAGELFF. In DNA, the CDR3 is TGTGCCAGCAGGTCCGCCGGGGAGCTGTTTTTT.